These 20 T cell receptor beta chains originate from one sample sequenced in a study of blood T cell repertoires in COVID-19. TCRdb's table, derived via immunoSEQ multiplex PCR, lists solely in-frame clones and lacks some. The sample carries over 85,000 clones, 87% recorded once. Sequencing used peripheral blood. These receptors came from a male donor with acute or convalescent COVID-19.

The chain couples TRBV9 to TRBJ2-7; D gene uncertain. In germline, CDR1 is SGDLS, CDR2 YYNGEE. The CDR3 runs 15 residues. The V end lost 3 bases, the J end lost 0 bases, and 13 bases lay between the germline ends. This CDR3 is CASSAGDLRSYEQYF. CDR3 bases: TGTGCCAGCAGCGCTGGTGACTTGCGCTCCTACGAGCAGTACTTC.

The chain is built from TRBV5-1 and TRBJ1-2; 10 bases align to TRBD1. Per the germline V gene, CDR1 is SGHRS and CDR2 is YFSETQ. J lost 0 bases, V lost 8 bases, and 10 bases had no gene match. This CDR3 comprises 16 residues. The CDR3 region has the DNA TGCGCCAGTGGATCCGGGACAGGGGTACCTAACTATGGCTACACCTTC. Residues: CASGSGTGVPNYGYTF.

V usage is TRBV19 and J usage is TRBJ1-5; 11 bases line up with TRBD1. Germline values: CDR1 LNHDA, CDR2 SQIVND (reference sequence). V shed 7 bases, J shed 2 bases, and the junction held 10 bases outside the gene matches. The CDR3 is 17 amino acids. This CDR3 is CASNPWTGGDGNQPQHF. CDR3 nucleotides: TGTGCCAGTAATCCGTGGACAGGGGGCGATGGCAATCAGCCCCAGCATTTT. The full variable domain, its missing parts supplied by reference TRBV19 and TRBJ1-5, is DGGITQSPKYLFRKEGQNVTLSCEQNLNHDAMYWYRQDPGQGLRLIYYSQIVNDFQKGDIAEGYSVSREKKESFPLTVTSAQKNPTAFYLCASNPWTGGDGNQPQHFGDGTRLSIL.

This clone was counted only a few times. In DNA, the CDR3 is TGTGCCAGCAGCTTAGCGAGGGACACCGAGCAGTACTTC. It codes for CASSLARDTEQYF. This chain joins TRBV7-2 and TRBJ2-7, with D possibly TRBD1 on 6 matching bases. CDR3 length: 13 amino acids. The germline CDR1 and CDR2 sequences are SGHTA and FQGNSA. V gave up 0 bases and J gave up 6 bases, with 9 bases separating them.

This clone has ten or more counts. CDR3 sequence (DNA): TGTGCCAGCAGTGAAGGGGGCAGGGGTAGCGACGAGCAGTACTTC. It encodes CASSEGGRGSDEQYF. This chain joins TRBV6-1 and TRBJ2-7; weak D call: TRBD1 (6 bases). CDR3 length: 15 amino acids. Germline CDR1 reads MNHNS; CDR2 reads SASEGT. Trimming took off 1 base at V and 5 bases at J, with 15 bases between the two ends.

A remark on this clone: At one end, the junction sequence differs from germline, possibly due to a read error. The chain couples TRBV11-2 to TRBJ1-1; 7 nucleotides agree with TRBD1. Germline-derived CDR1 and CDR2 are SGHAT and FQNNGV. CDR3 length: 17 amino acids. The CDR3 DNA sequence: TGTGCCAGCAGCTGGGCCGGGACAGTAACCCTGAACGCTGAAGCTTTCTTT. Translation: CASSWAGTVTLNAEAFF.

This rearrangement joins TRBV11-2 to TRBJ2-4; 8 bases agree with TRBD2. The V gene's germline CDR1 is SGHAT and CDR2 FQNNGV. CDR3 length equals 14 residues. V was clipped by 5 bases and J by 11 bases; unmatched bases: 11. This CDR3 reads CASSRGGPNSVQYF. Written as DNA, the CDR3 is TGTGCCAGCAGCCGCGGGGGGCCGAATAGCGTTCAGTACTTC.

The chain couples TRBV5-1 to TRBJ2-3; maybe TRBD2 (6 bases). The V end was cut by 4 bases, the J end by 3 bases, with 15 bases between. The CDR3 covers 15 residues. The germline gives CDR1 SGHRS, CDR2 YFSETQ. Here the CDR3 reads CASSQRTGETDTQYF. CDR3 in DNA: TGCGCCAGCAGCCAAAGGACGGGAGAGACAGATACGCAGTATTTT.

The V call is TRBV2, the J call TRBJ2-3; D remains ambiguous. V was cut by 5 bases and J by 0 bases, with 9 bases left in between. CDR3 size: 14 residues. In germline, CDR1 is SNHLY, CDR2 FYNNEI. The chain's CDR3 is CASSLRSSTDTQYF. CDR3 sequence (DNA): TGTGCCAGCAGTCTGAGGAGTAGCACAGATACGCAGTATTTT.

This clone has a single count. The CDR3 nucleotides read TGCGCCAGCAGCTTGGGCGGGGCCGAAGAGACCCAGTACTTC. Its protein is CASSLGGAEETQYF. The chain combines TRBV5-1 with TRBJ2-5; perhaps TRBD2 as D (6 bases). V lost 0 bases and J 3 bases, leaving 9 bases between the germline ends. Germline CDR1 SGHRS, CDR2 YFSETQ. CDR3 length: 14 amino acids.

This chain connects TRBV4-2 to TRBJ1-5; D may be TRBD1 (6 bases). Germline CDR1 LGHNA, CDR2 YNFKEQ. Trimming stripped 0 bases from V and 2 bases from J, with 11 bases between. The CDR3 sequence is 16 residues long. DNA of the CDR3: TGTGCCAGCAGCCAAGAACTGGGGGCTGGCAATCAGCCCCAGCATTTT. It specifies CASSQELGAGNQPQHF.

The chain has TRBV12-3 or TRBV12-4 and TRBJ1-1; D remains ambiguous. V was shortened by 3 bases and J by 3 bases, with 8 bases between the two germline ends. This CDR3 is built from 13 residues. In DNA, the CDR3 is TGTGCCAGCAGTTTGGCGGAGGACACTGAAGCTTTCTTT. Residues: CASSLAEDTEAFF.

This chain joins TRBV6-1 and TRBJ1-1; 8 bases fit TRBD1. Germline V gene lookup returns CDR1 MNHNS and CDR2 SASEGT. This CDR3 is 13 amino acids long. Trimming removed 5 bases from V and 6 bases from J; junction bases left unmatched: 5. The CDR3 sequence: CASSPRTGSEAFF. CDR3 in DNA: TGTGCCAGCAGTCCCAGGACAGGGTCTGAAGCTTTCTTT.

This chain's CDR3 is CASSDRTLGSPLHF. CDR3 sequence (DNA): TGTGCCAGCAGCGACAGGACCCTTGGGTCACCCCTCCACTTT. V is TRBV6-5 and J is TRBJ1-6; possible D gene TRBD1, 6 bases. The CDR3 has 14 amino acids. Germline CDR1 is MNHEY and CDR2 is SVGAGI. Trimming took 6 bases from V and 10 from J, leaving 16 bases between them.

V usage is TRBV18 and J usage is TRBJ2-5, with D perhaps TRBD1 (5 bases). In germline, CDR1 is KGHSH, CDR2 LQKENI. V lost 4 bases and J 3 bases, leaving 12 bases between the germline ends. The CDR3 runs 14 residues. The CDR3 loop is CASSQAGKEETQYF. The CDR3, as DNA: TGTGCCAGCTCACAGGCAGGGAAAGAAGAGACCCAGTACTTC.

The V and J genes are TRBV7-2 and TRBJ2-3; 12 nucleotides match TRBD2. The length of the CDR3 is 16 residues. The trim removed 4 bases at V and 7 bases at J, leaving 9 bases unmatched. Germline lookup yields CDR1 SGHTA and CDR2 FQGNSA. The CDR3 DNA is TGTGCCAGCAGCTCGCGGACTAGCGGGGAAACTTATACGCAGTATTTT. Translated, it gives CASSSRTSGETYTQYF.

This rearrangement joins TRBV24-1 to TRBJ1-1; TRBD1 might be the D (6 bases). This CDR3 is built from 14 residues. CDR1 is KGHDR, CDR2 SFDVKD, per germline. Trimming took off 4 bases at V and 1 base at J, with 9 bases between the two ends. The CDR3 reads CATSEGAQNTEAFF. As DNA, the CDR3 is TGTGCCACCAGTGAGGGGGCCCAGAACACTGAAGCTTTCTTT.

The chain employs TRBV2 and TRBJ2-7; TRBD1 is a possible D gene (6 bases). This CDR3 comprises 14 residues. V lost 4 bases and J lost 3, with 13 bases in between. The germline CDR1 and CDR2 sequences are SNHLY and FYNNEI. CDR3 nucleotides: TGTGCCAGCAGTGCGGACAGCCCCAACTACGAGCAGTACTTC. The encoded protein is CASSADSPNYEQYF.

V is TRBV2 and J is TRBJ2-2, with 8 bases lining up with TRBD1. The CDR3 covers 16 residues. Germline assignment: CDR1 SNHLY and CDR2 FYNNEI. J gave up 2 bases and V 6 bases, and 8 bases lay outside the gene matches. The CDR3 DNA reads TGTGCCAGCAGGCCTTCCGACAGGGGAAACACCGGGGAGCTGTTTTTT. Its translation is CASRPSDRGNTGELFF.

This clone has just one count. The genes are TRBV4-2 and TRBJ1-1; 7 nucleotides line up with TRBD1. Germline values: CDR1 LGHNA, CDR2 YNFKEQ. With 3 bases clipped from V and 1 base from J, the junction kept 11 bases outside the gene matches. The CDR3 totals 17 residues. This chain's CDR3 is CASSQALRQGTNTEAFF. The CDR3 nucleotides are TGTGCCAGCAGCCAGGCCCTTCGACAGGGTACGAACACTGAAGCTTTCTTT.